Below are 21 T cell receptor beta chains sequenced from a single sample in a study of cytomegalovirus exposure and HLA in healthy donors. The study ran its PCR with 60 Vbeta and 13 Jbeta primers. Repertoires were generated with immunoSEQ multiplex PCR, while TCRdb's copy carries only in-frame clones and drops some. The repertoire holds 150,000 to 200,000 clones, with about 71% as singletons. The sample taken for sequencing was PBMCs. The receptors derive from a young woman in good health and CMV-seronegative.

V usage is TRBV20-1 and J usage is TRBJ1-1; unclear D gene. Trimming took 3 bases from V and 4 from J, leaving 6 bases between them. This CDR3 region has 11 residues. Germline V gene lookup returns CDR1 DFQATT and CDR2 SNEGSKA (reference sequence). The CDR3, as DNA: TGCAGTGCTAGTCTTATCACTGAAGCTTTCTTT. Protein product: CSASLITEAFF.

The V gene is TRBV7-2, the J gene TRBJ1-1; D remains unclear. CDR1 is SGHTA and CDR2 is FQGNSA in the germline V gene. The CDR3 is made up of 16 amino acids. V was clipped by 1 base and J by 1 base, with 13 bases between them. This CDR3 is CASSLEASRQNTEAFF. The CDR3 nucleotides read TGTGCCAGCAGCTTAGAAGCCTCCAGGCAGAACACTGAAGCTTTCTTT. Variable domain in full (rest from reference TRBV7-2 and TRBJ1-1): GAGVSQSPSNKVTEKGKDVELRCDPISGHTALYWYRQSLGQGLEFLIYFQGNSAPDKSGLPSDRFSAERTGGSVSTLTIQRTQQEDSAVYLCASSLEASRQNTEAFFGQGTRLTVV.

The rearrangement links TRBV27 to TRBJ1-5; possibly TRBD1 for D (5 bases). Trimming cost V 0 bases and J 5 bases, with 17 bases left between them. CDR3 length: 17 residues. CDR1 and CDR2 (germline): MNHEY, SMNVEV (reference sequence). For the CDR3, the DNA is TGTGCCAGCAGTTTATCGCGGCAGGGTATAATCCATCAGCCCCAGCATTTT. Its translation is CASSLSRQGIIHQPQHF.

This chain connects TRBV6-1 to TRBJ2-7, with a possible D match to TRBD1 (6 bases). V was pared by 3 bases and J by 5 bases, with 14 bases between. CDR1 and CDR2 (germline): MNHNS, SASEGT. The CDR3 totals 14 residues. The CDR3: CASSDRGRVDEQYF. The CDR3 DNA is TGTGCCAGCAGTGATAGGGGGAGAGTTGACGAGCAGTACTTC.

The CDR3 coding sequence is TGCGCCAGCAGCCAAGTCCTAGCGGGGTCCTACAATGAGCAGTTCTTC. Its protein product is CASSQVLAGSYNEQFF. This chain uses TRBV4-1 with TRBJ2-1; 9 bases agree with TRBD2. V was pared by 1 base and J by 1 base, with 2 bases of the junction left unmatched. The germline CDR1 and CDR2 sequences are MGHRA and YSYEKL. This CDR3 comprises 16 residues.

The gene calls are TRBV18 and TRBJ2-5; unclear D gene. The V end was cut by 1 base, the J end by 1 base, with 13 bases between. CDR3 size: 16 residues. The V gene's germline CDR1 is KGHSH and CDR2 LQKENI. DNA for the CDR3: TGTGCCAGCTCACCACGGAGATCTGCCAGCCAAGAGACCCAGTACTTC. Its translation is CASSPRRSASQETQYF. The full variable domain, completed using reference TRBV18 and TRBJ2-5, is NAGVMQNPRHLVRRRGQEARLRCSPMKGHSHVYWYRQLPEEGLKFMVYLQKENIIDESGMPKERFSAEFPKEGPSILRIQQVVRGDSAAYFCASSPRRSASQETQYFGPGTRLLVL.

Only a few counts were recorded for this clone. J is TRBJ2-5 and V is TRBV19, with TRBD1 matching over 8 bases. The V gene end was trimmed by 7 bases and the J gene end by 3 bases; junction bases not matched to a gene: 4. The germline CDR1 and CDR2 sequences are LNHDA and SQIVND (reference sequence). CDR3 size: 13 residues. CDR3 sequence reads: CASMDRAEETQYF. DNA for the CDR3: TGTGCCAGTATGGACAGGGCCGAAGAGACCCAGTACTTC.

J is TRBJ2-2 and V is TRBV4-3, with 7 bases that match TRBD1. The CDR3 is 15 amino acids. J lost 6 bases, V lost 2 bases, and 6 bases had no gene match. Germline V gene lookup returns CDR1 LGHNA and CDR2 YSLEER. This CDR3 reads CASSQRTGGPGELFF. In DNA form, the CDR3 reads TGCGCCAGCAGCCAACGGACAGGTGGGCCCGGGGAGCTGTTTTTT.

In nucleotides, the CDR3 is TGTGCCAGCTGTACTAGCGGGAGGAGAAACGAGCAGTACTTC. It yields the protein CASCTSGRRNEQYF. This chain joins TRBV28 and TRBJ2-7; 12 bases line up with TRBD2. CDR1 MDHEN and CDR2 SYDVKM come from the germline V gene. Trimming at V came to 8 bases and at J to 5 bases, leaving 7 bases not matched to a gene. The CDR3 totals 14 residues. The full variable domain, rest sourced from reference TRBV28 and TRBJ2-7, is DVKVTQSSRYLVKRTGEKVFLECVQDMDHENMFWYRQDPGLGLRLIYFSYDVKMKEKGDIPEGYSVSREKKERFSLILESASTNQTSMYLCASCTSGRRNEQYFGPGTRLTVT.

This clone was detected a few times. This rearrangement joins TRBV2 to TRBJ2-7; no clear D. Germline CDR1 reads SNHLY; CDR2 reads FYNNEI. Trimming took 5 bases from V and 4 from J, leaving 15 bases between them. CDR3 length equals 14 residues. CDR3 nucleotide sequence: TGTGCCAGCAGTCCCTCGTCCCAGGCATACGAGCAGTACTTC. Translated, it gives CASSPSSQAYEQYF.

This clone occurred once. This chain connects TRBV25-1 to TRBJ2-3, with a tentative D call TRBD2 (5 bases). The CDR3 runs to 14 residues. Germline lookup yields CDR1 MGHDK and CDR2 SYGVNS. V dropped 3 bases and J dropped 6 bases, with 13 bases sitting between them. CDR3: CASSDPLDSDTQYF. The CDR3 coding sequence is TGTGCCAGCAGTGACCCTCTGGACTCGGATACGCAGTATTTT.

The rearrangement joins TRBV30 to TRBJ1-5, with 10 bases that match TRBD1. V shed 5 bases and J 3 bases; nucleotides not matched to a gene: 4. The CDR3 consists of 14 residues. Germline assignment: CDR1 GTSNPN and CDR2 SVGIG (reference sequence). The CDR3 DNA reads TGTGCCTGGCAGACAGGGGGCCCCAATCAGCCCCAGCATTTT. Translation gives CAWQTGGPNQPQHF.

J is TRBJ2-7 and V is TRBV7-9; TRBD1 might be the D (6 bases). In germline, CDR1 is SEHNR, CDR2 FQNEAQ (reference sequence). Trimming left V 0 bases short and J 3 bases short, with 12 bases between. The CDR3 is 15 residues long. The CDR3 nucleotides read TGTGCCAGCAGCTTAGCGCTCGGACAGATCTACGAGCAGTACTTC. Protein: CASSLALGQIYEQYF.

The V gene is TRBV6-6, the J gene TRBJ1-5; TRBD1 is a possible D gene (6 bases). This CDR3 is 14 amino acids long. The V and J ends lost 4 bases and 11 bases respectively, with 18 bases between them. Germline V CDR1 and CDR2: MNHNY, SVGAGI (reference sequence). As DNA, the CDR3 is TGTGCCAGCAGTTCAGACAGGACCCAGGGAGCCCAGCATTTT. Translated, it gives CASSSDRTQGAQHF.

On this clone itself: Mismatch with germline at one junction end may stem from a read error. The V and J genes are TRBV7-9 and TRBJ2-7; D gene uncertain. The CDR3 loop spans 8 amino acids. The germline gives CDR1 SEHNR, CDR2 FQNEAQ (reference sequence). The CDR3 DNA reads TGTGCCAGCAGCACCTCAGTATTC. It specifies CASSTSVF.

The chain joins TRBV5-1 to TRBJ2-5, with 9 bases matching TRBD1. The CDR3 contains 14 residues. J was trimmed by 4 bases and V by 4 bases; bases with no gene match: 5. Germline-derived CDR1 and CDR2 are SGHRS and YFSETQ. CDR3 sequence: CASSPGTGRETQYF. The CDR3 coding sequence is TGCGCCAGCAGCCCCGGGACAGGGAGAGAGACCCAGTACTTC.

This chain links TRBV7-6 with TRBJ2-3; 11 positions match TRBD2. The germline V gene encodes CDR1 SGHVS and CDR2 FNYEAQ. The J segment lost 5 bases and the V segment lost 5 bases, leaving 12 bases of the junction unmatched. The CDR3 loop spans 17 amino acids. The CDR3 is CASSRLAGRAGVDTQYF. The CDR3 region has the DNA TGTGCCAGCAGCCGACTAGCGGGACGAGCTGGGGTAGATACGCAGTATTTT.

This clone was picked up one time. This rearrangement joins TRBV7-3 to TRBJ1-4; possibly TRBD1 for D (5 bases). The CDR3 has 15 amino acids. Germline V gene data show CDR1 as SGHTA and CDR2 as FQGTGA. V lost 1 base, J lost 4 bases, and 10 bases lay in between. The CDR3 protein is CASSLSGDSNEKLFF. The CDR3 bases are TGTGCCAGCAGCTTAAGTGGCGACAGTAATGAAAAACTGTTTTTT.

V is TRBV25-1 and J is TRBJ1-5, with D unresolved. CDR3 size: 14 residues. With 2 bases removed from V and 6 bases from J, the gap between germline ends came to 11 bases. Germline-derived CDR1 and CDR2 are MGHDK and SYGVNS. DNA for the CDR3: TGTGCCAGCAGTGAAAGGCAAGGGAGTCAGCCCCAGCATTTT. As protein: CASSERQGSQPQHF.

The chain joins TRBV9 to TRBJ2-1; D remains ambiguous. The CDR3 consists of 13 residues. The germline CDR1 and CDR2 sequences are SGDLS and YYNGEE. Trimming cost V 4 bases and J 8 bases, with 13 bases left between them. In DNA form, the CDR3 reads TGTGCCAGCAGCCTCCACGGTGCGCATGAGCAGTTCTTC. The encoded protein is CASSLHGAHEQFF.

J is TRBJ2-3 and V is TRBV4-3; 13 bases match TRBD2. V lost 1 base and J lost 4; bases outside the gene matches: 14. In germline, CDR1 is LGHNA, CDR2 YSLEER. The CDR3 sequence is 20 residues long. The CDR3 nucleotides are TGCGCCAGCAGCCAAGCACCCGGGACTAGCGGGGTCAAAGCGGCAGATACGCAGTATTTT. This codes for CASSQAPGTSGVKAADTQYF.